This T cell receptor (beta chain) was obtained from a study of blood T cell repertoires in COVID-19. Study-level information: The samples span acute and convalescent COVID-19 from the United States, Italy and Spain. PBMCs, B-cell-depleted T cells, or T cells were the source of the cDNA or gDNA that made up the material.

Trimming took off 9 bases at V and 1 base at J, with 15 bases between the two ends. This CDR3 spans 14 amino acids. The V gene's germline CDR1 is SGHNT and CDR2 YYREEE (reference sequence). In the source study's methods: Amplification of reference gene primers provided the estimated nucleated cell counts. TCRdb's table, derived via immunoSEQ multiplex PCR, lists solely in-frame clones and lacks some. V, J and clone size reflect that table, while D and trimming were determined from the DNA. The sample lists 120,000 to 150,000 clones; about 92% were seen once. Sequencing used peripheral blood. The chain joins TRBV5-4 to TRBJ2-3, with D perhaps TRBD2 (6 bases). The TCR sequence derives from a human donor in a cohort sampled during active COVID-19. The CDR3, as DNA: TGTGCCACCAATCCGCGGGACGGCACAGATACGCAGTATTTT. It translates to CATNPRDGTDTQYF.